The rows below give T cell receptor beta chains drawn from one sample of a study of beta chain features in type 1 diabetes. The protocol was immunoSEQ multiplex PCR, while the TCRdb copy is restricted to in-frame clones and leaves out a portion. The table lists roughly 500,000 clones, over 9.5% of them singletons, with 0.045% to 0.05% in the top ten. Input material: naive CD4+ T cells from blood. These receptors were taken from a woman younger than 35 in good health. CDR3s include the opening cysteine and the closing phenylalanine or tryptophan. Each record gives: D gene, clone size, V gene, J gene, CDR3 DNA, CDR3 protein. The D gene is left open where the match is weak. Size values are once, few and many counts, or a class for expanded clones, and some rows have none.

d_call: NA
clone_size: few
v_call: TRBV19
j_call: TRBJ2-1
cdr3_nt: TGTGCCAGTAGTGCCACTAGAAACAATGAGCAGTTCTTC
cdr3_aa: CASSATRNNEQFF

d_call: NA
clone_size: few
v_call: TRBV2
j_call: TRBJ2-3
cdr3_nt: TGTGCCAGCGGCGATAGGGGGGGCACAGATACGCAGTATTTT
cdr3_aa: CASGDRGGTDTQYF

d_call: TRBD2
clone_size: few
v_call: TRBV4-2
j_call: TRBJ2-3
cdr3_nt: TGTGCCAGCAGCCAAGATTTGCTAGCGGGAGGTGTGAAAACAGATACGCAGTATTTT
cdr3_aa: CASSQDLLAGGVKTDTQYF

d_call: TRBD1
clone_size: few
v_call: TRBV4-1
j_call: TRBJ2-1
cdr3_nt: TGCGCCAGCAGCCAAACGGGGACAGGGGGTTACAATGAGCAGTTCTTC
cdr3_aa: CASSQTGTGGYNEQFF

d_call: TRBD1
clone_size: NA
v_call: TRBV7-2
j_call: TRBJ2-2
cdr3_nt: TGTGCCAGCAGCCCACAGGGGGCGTTGGACACCGGGGAGCTGTTTTTT
cdr3_aa: CASSPQGALDTGELFF

d_call: TRBD1
clone_size: NA
v_call: TRBV7-2
j_call: TRBJ2-1
cdr3_nt: TGTGCCAGCAGCAAGGGACAGGGGGCATCCAATGAGCAGTTCTTC
cdr3_aa: CASSKGQGASNEQFF

d_call: NA
clone_size: few
v_call: TRBV28
j_call: TRBJ2-7
cdr3_nt: TGTGCCAGCAGTCCACTTTCTACCAGGGACGAGCAGTACTTC
cdr3_aa: CASSPLSTRDEQYF

d_call: NA
clone_size: NA
v_call: TRBV28
j_call: TRBJ1-1
cdr3_nt: TGTGCCAGCAGCCAGGGAGGCATCACTGAAGCTTTCTTT
cdr3_aa: CASSQGGITEAFF

d_call: NA
clone_size: few
v_call: TRBV13
j_call: TRBJ2-1
cdr3_nt: TGTGCCAGCAGCCACTCAGGTACATTGAATGAGCAGTTCTTC
cdr3_aa: CASSHSGTLNEQFF

d_call: NA
clone_size: few
v_call: TRBV27
j_call: TRBJ2-1
cdr3_nt: TGTGCCAGCAGTTTAAGGGTCTACAATGAGCAGTTCTTC
cdr3_aa: CASSLRVYNEQFF

d_call: NA
clone_size: NA
v_call: TRBV2
j_call: TRBJ1-1
cdr3_nt: TGTGCCAGCAATTTTAAGGGAAACACTGAAGCTTTCTTT
cdr3_aa: CASNFKGNTEAFF

d_call: NA
clone_size: NA
v_call: TRBV5-1
j_call: TRBJ2-7
cdr3_nt: TGCGCCAGCAGCTATAGCGGCTCCGAGCAGTACTTC
cdr3_aa: CASSYSGSEQYF

d_call: NA
clone_size: few
v_call: TRBV7-8
j_call: TRBJ2-6
cdr3_nt: TGTGCCAGCAGCTTATCACAGCATACATACTCTGGGGCCAACGTCCTGACTTTC
cdr3_aa: CASSLSQHTYSGANVLTF

d_call: TRBD1
clone_size: NA
v_call: TRBV13
j_call: TRBJ1-4
cdr3_nt: TGTGCCAGCAGCCCCCGTCCGGGACAGCTAAATGAAAAACTGTTTTTT
cdr3_aa: CASSPRPGQLNEKLFF

d_call: TRBD2
clone_size: few
v_call: TRBV7-7
j_call: TRBJ2-1
cdr3_nt: TGTGCTAGCAGCTCGGGACTAGCCCTACAGAATGAGCAGTTCTTC
cdr3_aa: CASSSGLALQNEQFF

d_call: NA
clone_size: few
v_call: TRBV5-1
j_call: TRBJ2-1
cdr3_nt: TGCGCCAGCAGCTTGGCGGGGATCTCCTACAATGAGCAGTTCTTC
cdr3_aa: CASSLAGISYNEQFF

d_call: NA
clone_size: few
v_call: TRBV18
j_call: TRBJ2-2
cdr3_nt: TGTGCCAGCTCCCTGACGGGGTACACCGGGGAGCTGTTTTTT
cdr3_aa: CASSLTGYTGELFF

d_call: TRBD1
clone_size: NA
v_call: TRBV5-1
j_call: TRBJ1-1
cdr3_nt: TGCGCCAGCAGCTTGACAGGGGGGAAGACTGAAGCTTTCTTT
cdr3_aa: CASSLTGGKTEAFF

d_call: TRBD2
clone_size: NA
v_call: TRBV7-9
j_call: TRBJ2-5
cdr3_nt: TGTGCGAGCGGGAGACAAGAGACCCAGTACTTC
cdr3_aa: CASGRQETQYF

d_call: NA
clone_size: few
v_call: TRBV6-5
j_call: TRBJ2-1
cdr3_nt: TGTGCCAGCAGTAACAGACTGGAGCAGTTCTTC
cdr3_aa: CASSNRLEQFF

d_call: TRBD1
clone_size: few
v_call: TRBV7-2
j_call: TRBJ1-1
cdr3_nt: TGTGCCAGCAGCTCCCGGACAGGGGCCCCTGAAGCTTTCTTT
cdr3_aa: CASSSRTGAPEAFF

d_call: NA
clone_size: few
v_call: TRBV29-1
j_call: TRBJ1-5
cdr3_nt: TGCAGCCCCGGACAGCCACCTCAGCCCCAGCATTTT
cdr3_aa: CSPGQPPQPQHF

d_call: TRBD2
clone_size: NA
v_call: TRBV4-2
j_call: TRBJ2-1
cdr3_nt: TGTGCCAGCAGCCACCAGACTAGCGGGGATTCCTACAATGAGCAGTTCTTC
cdr3_aa: CASSHQTSGDSYNEQFF

d_call: NA
clone_size: few
v_call: TRBV18
j_call: TRBJ2-3
cdr3_nt: TGTGCCAGCTCACCAGGGGCTAGCACAGATACGCAGTATTTT
cdr3_aa: CASSPGASTDTQYF

d_call: NA
clone_size: NA
v_call: TRBV11-2
j_call: TRBJ2-3
cdr3_nt: TGTGCCAGCAGCCGCCGGGACTCTCCCGCGGGGGATACGCAGTATTTT
cdr3_aa: CASSRRDSPAGDTQYF

d_call: NA
clone_size: few
v_call: TRBV19
j_call: TRBJ2-1
cdr3_nt: TGTGCCAGTAGTCCCACGGAGGGCCGGTTCTTC
cdr3_aa: CASSPTEGRFF

d_call: NA
clone_size: NA
v_call: TRBV29-1
j_call: TRBJ1-1
cdr3_nt: TGCAGCGTTGGAGGCGACGTGAACACTGAAGCTTTCTTT
cdr3_aa: CSVGGDVNTEAFF

d_call: NA
clone_size: NA
v_call: TRBV19
j_call: TRBJ2-3
cdr3_nt: TGTGCCACCCGGGGCGGGGCGTCCACAGATACGCAGTATTTT
cdr3_aa: CATRGGASTDTQYF

d_call: NA
clone_size: NA
v_call: TRBV7-2
j_call: TRBJ2-2
cdr3_nt: TGTGCCAGCAGCTATAGGGTTCCCGGGGAGCTGTTTTTT
cdr3_aa: CASSYRVPGELFF

d_call: NA
clone_size: few
v_call: TRBV7-3
j_call: TRBJ2-6
cdr3_nt: TGTGCCAGCAGCTTAACCCCGGGACATAACTCTGGGGCCAACGTCCTGACTTTC
cdr3_aa: CASSLTPGHNSGANVLTF

d_call: NA
clone_size: NA
v_call: TRBV2
j_call: TRBJ2-6
cdr3_nt: TGTGCCAGCAGGGTTGGGTCTGGGGCCAACGTCCTGACTTTC
cdr3_aa: CASRVGSGANVLTF

d_call: NA
clone_size: NA
v_call: TRBV7-8
j_call: TRBJ2-1
cdr3_nt: TGTGCCAGCAGCTTTGATCGGCCCATCTCCTACAATGAGCAGTTCTTC
cdr3_aa: CASSFDRPISYNEQFF

d_call: TRBD2
clone_size: few
v_call: TRBV4-2
j_call: TRBJ2-5
cdr3_nt: TGTGCCAGCAGCGCCGGACTAGCGGGGCTCGGAGAGACCCAGTACTTC
cdr3_aa: CASSAGLAGLGETQYF

d_call: NA
clone_size: NA
v_call: TRBV5-4
j_call: TRBJ2-3
cdr3_nt: TGTGCCAGCAGCTCCGGGGTGGGGGTCACAGATACGCAGTATTTT
cdr3_aa: CASSSGVGVTDTQYF

d_call: NA
clone_size: few
v_call: TRBV30
j_call: TRBJ2-7
cdr3_nt: TGTGCCGGGAGGCCGCGCAGCTCCTACGAGCAGTACTTC
cdr3_aa: CAGRPRSSYEQYF

d_call: NA
clone_size: few
v_call: TRBV10-3
j_call: TRBJ2-1
cdr3_nt: TGTGCCATCAGGGCGACAAGCGACAATGAGCAGTTCTTC
cdr3_aa: CAIRATSDNEQFF

d_call: NA
clone_size: NA
v_call: TRBV7-3
j_call: TRBJ1-1
cdr3_nt: TGTGCCAGCAGCTTATACGCAATGACAGACAACACTGAAGCTTTCTTT
cdr3_aa: CASSLYAMTDNTEAFF

d_call: TRBD1
clone_size: few
v_call: TRBV25-1
j_call: TRBJ1-2
cdr3_nt: TGTGCCAGCAGCCCCATGAGGACAGGGGCGAATGGCTACACCTTC
cdr3_aa: CASSPMRTGANGYTF

d_call: TRBD2
clone_size: NA
v_call: TRBV7-8
j_call: TRBJ2-1
cdr3_nt: TGTGCCAGCAGCGCAAGAAGCGGGAGCTACAATGAGCAGTTCTTC
cdr3_aa: CASSARSGSYNEQFF

d_call: NA
clone_size: few
v_call: TRBV2
j_call: TRBJ2-1
cdr3_nt: TGTGCCAGCAGTGAGTTCTCCTGGAATGAGCAGTTCTTC
cdr3_aa: CASSEFSWNEQFF

d_call: TRBD2
clone_size: NA
v_call: TRBV7-2
j_call: TRBJ2-1
cdr3_nt: TGTGCCAGCAGCTCGTCTAGCGGGAGAGCGGTTGAGCAGTTCTTC
cdr3_aa: CASSSSSGRAVEQFF